This T cell receptor beta chain was observed in a study of cytomegalovirus exposure and HLA in healthy donors. Primers for the PCR totalled 60 Vbeta and 13 Jbeta. TCRdb's table, derived via immunoSEQ multiplex PCR, lists solely in-frame clones and lacks some. In the table there are some 190,000 clones, around 75% of which are singletons. The CDR3 runs to 11 residues. Germline assignment: CDR1 DFQATT and CDR2 SNEGSKA (reference sequence). The sample taken for sequencing was PBMCs. This chain connects TRBV20-1 to TRBJ2-7, with a tentative D call TRBD2 (6 bases). This TCR was recovered from a female donor in good health and CMV-seronegative. The CDR3 DNA reads as TGCAGCTACGGGAGCGCCTACGAGCAGTACTTC. It codes for CSYGSAYEQYF.